This T cell receptor (beta chain) is from a study of early T cells in non-severe SARS-CoV-2 infection. MiXCR, run by TCRdb on the 5' RACE reads, gives a single entry per CDR3 protein. The sample shows about 80,000 distinct CDR3 sequences, 5% of them seen only once. This receptor was obtained from an adult who was a healthcare worker with PCR-confirmed SARS-CoV-2 infection or an uninfected control (not recorded which). This specimen consisted of whole blood, obtained at baseline.

CDR3 coding DNA: TGTGCCAGCAGCCAAGCTAGCGGGAAAACCTACGAGCAGTACTTC. Protein sequence: CASSQASGKTYEQYF. The J gene is TRBJ2-7, the V gene TRBV3-1; 9 nucleotides line up with TRBD2. With V trimmed by 1 base and J by 2 bases, 3 bases remained unmatched. In germline, CDR1 is LGHDT, CDR2 YNNKEL (reference sequence). This CDR3 has 15 residues.